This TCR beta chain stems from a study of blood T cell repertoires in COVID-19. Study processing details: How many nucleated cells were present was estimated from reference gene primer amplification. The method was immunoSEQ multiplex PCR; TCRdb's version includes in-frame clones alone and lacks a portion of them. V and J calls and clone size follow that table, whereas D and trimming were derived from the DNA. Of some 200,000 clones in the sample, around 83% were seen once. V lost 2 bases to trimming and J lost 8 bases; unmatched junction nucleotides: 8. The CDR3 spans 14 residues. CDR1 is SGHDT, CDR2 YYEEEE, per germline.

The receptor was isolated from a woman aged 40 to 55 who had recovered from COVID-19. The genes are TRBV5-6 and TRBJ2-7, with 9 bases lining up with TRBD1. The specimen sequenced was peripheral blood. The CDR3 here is CASSFGTGHTKQYF. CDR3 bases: TGTGCCAGCAGCTTCGGGACAGGGCATACGAAGCAGTACTTC. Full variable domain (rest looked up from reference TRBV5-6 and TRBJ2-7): DAGVTQSPTHLIKTRGQQVTLRCSPKSGHDTVSWYQQALGQGPQFIFQYYEEEERQRGNFPDRFSGHQFPNYSSELNVNALLLGDSALYLCASSFGTGHTKQYFGPGTRLTVT.